One sample yielded the 6 T cell receptor beta chains listed below, sequenced in a study of cytomegalovirus exposure and HLA in healthy donors (dated by TCRdb to the late 2010s). Library generation was performed with the immunoSEQ multiplex PCR assay. The multiplex PCR relied on a mix of 60 forward primers for TCR Vbeta segments and 13 reverse primers for TCR Jbeta segments. TCRdb obtained this table from immuneACCESS and retained in-frame rearrangements with V and J assigned. These tables miss some clones; where compared with another copy, unresolved V genes account for less than half of the shortfall, and the remainder is unexplained. Present in this sample are about 110,000 clones, less than 80% of which were seen just once. The ten largest clones add up to 4.2% of the sample. Sequenced material: PBMCs. These receptors all come from a middle-aged woman in good health and CMV-seropositive.

The V call is TRBV2, the J call TRBJ1-4; TRBD1 agrees at 7 bases. The CDR3 contains 15 residues. Germline V gene sequence: CDR1 SNHLY, CDR2 FYNNEI. With 6 bases clipped from V and 3 bases from J, the junction kept 7 bases outside the gene matches. The CDR3, as DNA: TGTGCCAGCAGAGCATCAGGGGGTGCTAATGAAAAACTGTTTTTT. As protein: CASRASGGANEKLFF.

This clone has just a few counts. The chain recombines TRBV19 with TRBJ2-1, with TRBD1 matching over 8 bases. Trimming at V came to 4 bases and at J to 1 base, leaving 9 bases not matched to a gene. Per germline, CDR1 LNHDA and CDR2 SQIVND (reference sequence). The CDR3 has 17 amino acids. The CDR3 coding sequence is TGTGCCAGTAGTAAAGGCAGGGGGCACCCTTCCTACAATGAGCAGTTCTTC. Amino acids: CASSKGRGHPSYNEQFF.

The chain combines TRBV7-3 with TRBJ1-5; D is possibly TRBD1 (5 bases). The CDR3 is made up of 14 amino acids. V lost 1 base, J lost 7 bases, and 11 bases lay in between. Germline lookup yields CDR1 SGHTA and CDR2 FQGTGA. CDR3 region: CASSLMPGNQPQHF. Here the CDR3 DNA reads TGTGCCAGCAGCTTAATGCCAGGGAACCAGCCCCAGCATTTT.

This clone was seen once. The chain couples TRBV9 to TRBJ2-7; D gene unclear. CDR1 is SGDLS, CDR2 YYNGEE, per germline. Trimming stripped 0 bases from V and 5 bases from J, with 12 bases between. The CDR3 extends over 14 amino acids. The CDR3 region has the DNA TGTGCCAGCAGCGTAGGAGGTGGATCCCACGAGCAGTACTTC. Its translation: CASSVGGGSHEQYF. Combining the CDR3 with reference TRBV9 and TRBJ2-7 gives the whole variable domain DSGVTQTPKHLITATGQRVTLRCSPRSGDLSVYWYQQSLDQGLQFLIQYYNGEERAKGNILERFSAQQFPDLHSELNLSSLELGDSALYFCASSVGGGSHEQYFGPGTRLTVT.

The chain carries TRBV27 and TRBJ1-4; weak D call: TRBD1 (5 bases). Germline loops: CDR1 MNHEY, CDR2 SMNVEV (reference sequence). CDR3 length equals 15 residues. V lost 2 bases and J lost 4, with 11 bases in between. The CDR3 region is CASSLRGLINEKLFF. CDR3 in DNA: TGTGCCAGCAGTTTACGGGGGTTGATTAATGAAAAACTGTTTTTT.

This clone has only a few counts. CDR3 coding DNA: TGTGCCTGGAGTCCACTGAGCAATGAGCAGTTCTTC. This sequence encodes CAWSPLSNEQFF. The chain uses TRBV30 and TRBJ2-1; D is unclear. CDR3 length equals 12 residues. Trimming removed 2 bases at V and 6 bases at J, with 8 bases between. CDR1 is GTSNPN and CDR2 is SVGIG in the germline V gene (reference sequence).